These 27 T cell receptor gamma chains share one sample of origin, sequenced in a study of γδ T cells in repeated Plasmodium falciparum infection (dated by TCRdb to 2020 to 2023). For bulk TCR repertoire analysis, Vgamma9/Vdelta2+ and Vdelta2-negative gammadelta T cell populations were flow-sorted out of peripheral blood mononuclear cells. The receptor library was made with multiplex PCR. Sequencing was carried out with an Illumina MiSeq. TCRdb reprocessed the public reads with the caller CATT; rows with the same DNA were merged afterwards. Present in this sample are some 13,000 gamma-chain clones, around 1.6% of which were seen just once. The top ten clonotypes cover 28% of the sample. The sample comprised gamma-delta T cells from blood. The receptors were sampled from a pool of human donors (malaria-infected and uninfected, not separated).

Of note for this clone: The protein in TCRdb stems from a much larger clone and differs at residue 6 from this DNA's translation, likely a read error; here the protein is translated from the DNA. The chain links TRGV4 to TRGJ1 or TRGJ2. This CDR3 is 10 amino acids long. From germline, CDR1 is EGSTGY and CDR2 YDSYTSSV. The V segment lost 10 bases and the J segment 12 bases; nucleotides outside the gene matches: 12. This CDR3 reads CATVYCWKLF. The CDR3 coding sequence is TGTGCCACGGTTTACTGTTGGAAACTCTTT.

This clone was recorded a few times. TCRdb's entry gives the protein of a much larger clone, which mismatches this DNA's translation at residue 12, likely from a read error; the protein reported here is translated from the DNA. The chain links TRGV9 to TRGJP2. CDR1 is GITISATS and CDR2 is ISYDGTV in the germline V gene (reference sequence). The CDR3 runs 15 residues. CDR3 loop: CALWEVQGSDWNKTF. CDR3 DNA: TGTGCCTTGTGGGAGGTGCAGGGTAGTGATTGGAACAAGACGTTT.

This clone has just a few counts. The protein TCRdb gives is from a much larger clone and does not agree with this DNA's translation at residue 7, likely a read error; the protein shown here comes from the DNA. This chain links TRGV9 with TRGJP. The J gene, not given by TCRdb, was assigned here from a germline match of the nucleotide sequence. The junction had 11 bases not matched to a gene; V was cut back by 3 bases and J by 3 bases. Germline V gene lookup returns CDR1 GITISATS and CDR2 ISYDGTV (reference sequence). The CDR3 has 19 residues. The DNA of the CDR3 is TGTGCCTTGTGGGAGCAAGCAAACCAGCAAGAGTTGGGCAAAAAAATCAAGGTATTT. Residues: CALWEQANQQELGKKIKVF.

This clone came up many times. The protein held in TCRdb is that of a much larger clone and does not match this DNA's translation at residue 3, likely because of a read error; the protein shown is translated from the DNA. The rearrangement joins TRGV4 to TRGJ1 or TRGJ2. The CDR3 has 11 residues. Germline lookup yields CDR1 EGSTGY and CDR2 YDSYTSSV. CDR3 region: CASWDYYKKLF. The CDR3 bases are TGTGCCTCCTGGGATTATTATAAGAAACTCTTT.

This clone was picked up many times. It differs at one base from a far larger clone, so likely a read error. The J gene is uncalled and the V gene is TRGV4. The germline gives CDR1 EGSTGY, CDR2 YDSYTSSV. The CDR3 runs to 10 residues. CDR3: CATWERGLVF. In DNA form, the CDR3 reads TGTGCCACCTGGGAACGCGGTTTGGTCTTT.

To note about this clone: The TCRdb record carries a much larger clone's protein, which differs from this DNA's translation at residue 11; a read error is the likely cause, and the protein listed here is the DNA translation. The rearrangement joins TRGV9 to TRGJ1 or TRGJ2. TCRdb records no J gene; here it was assigned by comparing the DNA to germline. From germline, CDR1 is GITISATS and CDR2 ISYDGTV (reference sequence). The CDR3 runs 15 residues. The CDR3 DNA reads as TGTGCCTTTAGACCAAGAAGCGTGCCCTATTGTAAGAAACTCTTT. Translated, it gives CAFRPRSVPYCKKLF.

This clone has a count of ten or more. With a far larger clone one base away, a read error is the likely cause. This CDR3 is also generated by other DNA sequences in the sample. This chain's CDR3 is CALWEALDYKKLF. The CDR3 DNA sequence: TGTGCCCTGTGGGAGGCGCTGGATTATAAGAAACTCTTT. This chain uses TRGV9 with TRGJ1 or TRGJ2. The J gene was missing in TCRdb and was found by matching the end of the DNA to germline. The CDR3 consists of 13 residues. CDR1 GITISATS and CDR2 ISYDGTV come from the germline V gene (reference sequence).

This clone was counted only a few times. TCRdb attributes to this sequence the protein of a much larger clone, which differs from the DNA translation at residue 10; a read error is likely, and the protein displayed is translated from the DNA. This chain uses TRGV9 with TRGJ1 or TRGJ2. As TCRdb names no J gene, one was assigned here on the basis of a DNA match to germline. The V gene's germline CDR1 is GITISATS and CDR2 ISYDGTV (reference sequence). The CDR3 is made up of 13 amino acids. With V trimmed by 0 bases and J by 11 bases, 10 bases remained unmatched. In DNA, the CDR3 is TGTGCCTTGTGGGAGGTGCTGGGGTATGAGAAACTCTTT. It translates to CALWEVLGYEKLF.

This clone was seen a handful of times. A far larger clone differs by one base, so this is likely a read error. Within the sample, other DNA sequences also encode this same CDR3. The J gene is TRGJ1 or TRGJ2, the V gene TRGV4. Germline loops: CDR1 EGSTGY, CDR2 YDSYTSSV. Unmatched junction bases numbered 7, after V lost 4 bases and J lost 7 bases. CDR3 length equals 12 residues. CDR3: CATWEAGYKKLF. The CDR3 DNA sequence: TGTGCCACCTGGGAGGCGGGCTATAAGAAACTCTTT.

This clone came up a few times. A far larger clone is off by one base, so a read error is likely. This sample also contains other DNA sequences that code for the same CDR3. The chain joins TRGV9 to TRGJP. Matching the DNA to germline supplied the J gene, which TCRdb does not give. The length of the CDR3 is 17 residues. Germline CDR1 is GITISATS and CDR2 is ISYDGTV (reference sequence). CDR3 DNA sequence: TGTGCCCTGTGGGAGGTAAAACAAGAGTTGGGCAAAAAAATCAAGGTATTT. This codes for CALWEVKQELGKKIKVF.

By its share, this clone is medium-sized. CDR3 region: CATWDRPITYYKKLF. CDR3 sequence (DNA): TGTGCCACCTGGGACAGGCCTATAACATATTATAAGAAACTCTTT. The chain carries TRGV5 and TRGJ1 or TRGJ2. The CDR3 consists of 15 residues. Germline CDR1 reads VINAFY; CDR2 reads YDVSNSKD. J lost 4 bases, V lost 0 bases, and 9 bases had no gene match.

This clone was picked up a small number of times. TCRdb pairs this DNA with a much larger clone's protein that differs at residue 4, likely a read error; the protein shown was translated from the DNA. The chain combines TRGV9 with TRGJ1 or TRGJ2. TCRdb records no J gene; here it was assigned by comparing the DNA to germline. The CDR3 is 13 amino acids. Germline V CDR1 and CDR2: GITISATS, ISYDGTV (reference sequence). In DNA form, the CDR3 reads TGTGCCTTGCGGGAGGTGAGGGGGGATAAGAAACTCTTT. Its translation is CALREVRGDKKLF.

Worth noting for this clone: A far bigger clonotype differs at one base, so this is likely a read error. The sample holds other DNA sequences that translate to the same CDR3. CDR3 in DNA: TGTGCCTTGTGGGAGGTGCAGAGAAGTAAGAAACTCTTT. Encoded protein: CALWEVQRSKKLF. The chain links TRGV9 to TRGJ1 or TRGJ2. Germline matching of the DNA provided the J gene here, since TCRdb leaves it blank. Germline assignment: CDR1 GITISATS and CDR2 ISYDGTV (reference sequence). This CDR3 contains 13 residues. Trimming at V came to 0 bases and at J to 9 bases, leaving 8 bases not matched to a gene.

A word on this clone: TCRdb shows a much larger clone's protein in place of this DNA's translation, and the two differ at residue 5, likely through a read error; the protein shown is translated from the DNA. The chain links TRGV9 to TRGJ1 or TRGJ2. TCRdb carries no J gene annotation; the J gene was assigned here by matching the DNA with germline. V trimming: 6 bases; J trimming: 3 bases; junction bases outside the gene matches: 8. CDR1 is GITISATS and CDR2 is ISYDGTV in the germline V gene (reference sequence). The CDR3 spans 13 residues. The chain's CDR3 is CALWQFSYYKKLF. The CDR3 DNA reads TGTGCCTTGTGGCAGTTTTCTTATTATAAGAAACTCTTT.

This clone appeared many times. TCRdb's protein, taken from a much larger clone, differs from this DNA's translation at residue 11, likely owing to a read error; the protein displayed comes from the DNA. The V and J genes are TRGV9 and TRGJP. CDR3 length equals 16 residues. Germline-derived CDR1 and CDR2 are GITISATS and ISYDGTV (reference sequence). CDR3 sequence: CALWEAEELGEKIKVF. Written as DNA, the CDR3 is TGTGCCTTGTGGGAGGCAGAAGAGTTGGGCGAAAAAATCAAGGTATTT.

This clone was counted ten times or more. The protein that TCRdb holds for this DNA derives from a much larger clone and differs from the translated DNA at residue 11, which likely indicates a read error; the protein shown here is translated from the DNA. V and J are TRGV4 and TRGJ1 or TRGJ2. Germline-derived CDR1 and CDR2 are EGSTGY and YDSYTSSV. This CDR3 spans 13 amino acids. For the CDR3, the DNA is TGTGCCACCTGGGATGGGGAGTATTATAAGGAACTCTTT. Encoded protein: CATWDGEYYKELF.

This clone has just a few counts. The TCRdb protein, from a much larger clone, departs from this DNA's translation at residue 8, likely by read error; the protein shown derives from the DNA. The CDR3 sequence is CALWGPYCYKKLF. The CDR3, as DNA: TGTGCCTTGTGGGGACCCTATTGTTATAAGAAACTCTTT. V gene TRGV9 combines with J gene TRGJ1 or TRGJ2. The J gene was missing in TCRdb and was found by matching the end of the DNA to germline. The CDR3 has 13 amino acids. Germline V gene sequence: CDR1 GITISATS, CDR2 ISYDGTV (reference sequence). Trimming cost V 5 bases and J 6 bases; bases outside gene matches: 10.

Turning to this clone: A far larger clone is just one base off, so this is likely a read error. Additional DNA sequences in this sample encode the identical CDR3. This chain links TRGV3 with TRGJ1 or TRGJ2. The V segment lost 1 base and the J segment 10 bases; nucleotides outside the gene matches: 1. CDR3 length equals 10 residues. Germline CDR1 VTNTFY, CDR2 YDVSTARD (reference sequence). The CDR3 DNA sequence: TGTGCCACCTGGGACAGAAAGAAACTCTTT. This sequence encodes CATWDRKKLF.

Concerning this clone itself: The mismatch at residue 8 between this DNA's translation and the TCRdb protein of a much larger clone likely reflects a read error; the protein shown is translated from the DNA. The genes are TRGV9 and TRGJP. TCRdb records no J gene; here it was assigned by comparing the DNA to germline. Germline values: CDR1 GITISATS, CDR2 ISYDGTV (reference sequence). V lost 0 bases to trimming and J lost 8 bases; unmatched junction nucleotides: 16. The CDR3 runs to 20 residues. The CDR3 nucleotides are TGTGCCTTGTGGGAGGTGGAGCATTGGGGCAAAAAGTTGGGCAAAAAAATCAAGGTATTT. Residues: CALWEVEHWGKKLGKKIKVF.

This clone has a handful of counts. The protein TCRdb lists belongs to a much larger clone and differs from this DNA's translation at residue 11, which points to a read error; the protein shown is made from the DNA. No J gene call was made, and the V gene is TRGV9. Germline CDR1 is GITISATS and CDR2 is ISYDGTV (reference sequence). The length of the CDR3 is 13 residues. The CDR3 coding sequence is TGTGCCTTGTGGGAGAGCGGCGGTTATAAGAGACTCTTT. This translates into CALWESGGYKRLF.

This clone was found a few times. The amino acid sequence in TCRdb belongs to a much larger clone and departs from this DNA's translation at residue 10, likely a sequencing read error; the sequence shown is translated from the DNA. The chain recombines TRGV9 with TRGJP1. No J segment appears in TCRdb, so it was assigned here by matching the sequence to germline. In germline, CDR1 is GITISATS, CDR2 ISYDGTV (reference sequence). The CDR3 has 13 amino acids. CDR3: CALWVDTGWLKIF. CDR3 coding DNA: TGTGCCTTGTGGGTGGACACTGGTTGGCTCAAGATATTT.

This clone was counted at least ten times. With a far larger clone one base away, a read error is the likely cause. This sequence joins TRGV9 and TRGJP. The CDR3 totals 16 residues. Looked up from germline, CDR1 is GITISATS and CDR2 is ISYDGTV (reference sequence). The CDR3, as DNA: TGTGCCTTGTGGGAGGTGCAAGAGTTGGGCAAAAAAGTCAAGGTATTT. Amino acid sequence: CALWEVQELGKKVKVF.

This clone was seen many times. With only one base between it and a far larger clone, this is likely a read error. Other DNA sequences in the same sample also yield this CDR3. The chain employs TRGV3 and TRGJ1 or TRGJ2. The J gene is absent in TCRdb and was assigned here via DNA matching to germline. In germline, CDR1 is VTNTFY, CDR2 YDVSTARD (reference sequence). This CDR3 has 17 amino acids. V trimming: 0 bases; J trimming: 4 bases; junction bases outside the gene matches: 15. The CDR3 nucleotides are TGTGCCACCTGGGACAGGCGAGGGTTGTTGGGATATTATAAGAAACTCTTT. Translating gives CATWDRRGLLGYYKKLF.

The sample holds many counts of this clone. The TCRdb protein, from a much larger clone, departs from this DNA's translation at residue 8, likely by read error; the protein shown derives from the DNA. DNA for the CDR3: TGTGCCTTGTGGGCCAACCGATGTAAGAAACTCTTT. It yields the protein CALWANRCKKLF. The rearrangement links TRGV9 to TRGJ1 or TRGJ2. In the absence of a J gene in TCRdb, the DNA was matched to germline to assign it here. This CDR3 is built from 12 residues. J gave up 9 bases and V 5 bases, and 10 bases lay outside the gene matches. The germline V gene encodes CDR1 GITISATS and CDR2 ISYDGTV (reference sequence).

This clone was recorded many times. A far larger clone is just one base off, so this is likely a read error. Other DNA variants within this sample encode the same CDR3. J is TRGJ1 or TRGJ2 and V is TRGV9. The J gene was missing in TCRdb and was found by matching the end of the DNA to germline. Germline-derived CDR1 and CDR2 are GITISATS and ISYDGTV (reference sequence). This CDR3 contains 12 residues. The CDR3 DNA reads TGCGCCTTGTGGGAAGAGGGGTATAAGAAACTCTTT. Translation: CALWEEGYKKLF.

This clone was seen a handful of times. A far larger clone is a single base away, which makes a read error likely. Other DNA sequences in the sample encode the same CDR3. V gene TRGV9 combines with J gene TRGJP. There are 17 residues in the CDR3. In germline, CDR1 is GITISATS, CDR2 ISYDGTV (reference sequence). CDR3 DNA sequence: TGTGCCTTGTGGGAGGTCCCGCAAGAGTTGGGCAAAAAAATTAAGGTATTT. Its protein product is CALWEVPQELGKKIKVF.

Comment on this clone: TCRdb's protein, taken from a much larger clone, differs from this DNA's translation at residue 5, likely owing to a read error; the protein displayed comes from the DNA. The chain has TRGV9 and TRGJ1 or TRGJ2. The J gene, not given by TCRdb, was assigned here from a germline match of the nucleotide sequence. This CDR3 is built from 11 residues. With V trimmed by 5 bases and J by 10 bases, 8 bases remained unmatched. Germline values: CDR1 GITISATS, CDR2 ISYDGTV (reference sequence). The DNA for the CDR3 is TGTGCCTTGTGGGGGCTGAGGAAGAAACTCTTT. Protein product: CALWGLRKKLF.